This entry lists 18 T cell receptor beta chains sequenced from one sample in a study of T cells in women clearing cervical HPV infection. Profiling relied on immunoSEQ multiplex PCR, and the TCRdb table lists in-frame clones only, not all of them. This sample's table reports roughly 40,000 clones. The specimen sequenced was blood buffy coat. The receptors stem from a woman between 18 and 70 years old with a cervical HPV16 infection that either progressed to CIN3+ or cleared (not recorded which).

With respect to this clone: The read comes to an end 3 residues before the CDR3 does, leaving the germline J gene to fill in the end. The rearrangement links TRBV28 to TRBJ1-3; 12 bases fit TRBD1. The V gene end was trimmed by 1 base and the J gene end by 1 base; junction bases not matched to a gene: 5. This CDR3 spans 18 amino acids. Germline CDR1 and CDR2: MDHEN and SYDVKM. The CDR3: CASSLSGTGGWSGNTIYF. The CDR3 bases that were read are TGTGCCAGCAGTTTATCCGGGACAGGGGGCTGGTCTGGAAACACC.

To note about this clone: The read ends 3 residues shy of where the CDR3 ends; the end is completed using the germline J gene. The gene calls are TRBV5-1 and TRBJ2-7, with TRBD2 matching 10 bases. CDR3 size: 14 residues. V trimming: 5 bases; J trimming: 2 bases; junction bases outside the gene matches: 4. The germline V gene has CDR1 SGHRS and CDR2 YFSETQ. The CDR3 spells CASRKAGGPYEQYF. The CDR3 bases that were read are TGCGCCAGCAGAAAAGCGGGAGGGCCCTACGAG.

On this clone itself: From the germline J gene comes the end of the CDR3, since the read stops 3 residues before it. This rearrangement joins TRBV18 to TRBJ1-2; D not resolved. Germline CDR1 reads KGHSH; CDR2 reads LQKENI. This CDR3 spans 15 amino acids. The CDR3 is CASSPVPTMGNDYTF. The sequenced CDR3 bases are TGTGCCAGCTCACCCGTCCCCACCATGGGCAATGAC.

In the case of this clone: The read halts 3 residues ahead of the CDR3 end, with the missing end drawn from the germline J gene. The J gene is TRBJ1-4, the V gene TRBV7-3; D gene uncertain. Germline V gene data show CDR1 as SGHTA and CDR2 as FQGTGA. This CDR3 contains 13 residues. The covered CDR3 bases are TGTGCCAGCAGCTTATTTGCGGATTCACCA. It is translated as CASSLFADSP. The entire CDR3 sequence reads CASSLFADSPLFF.

About this clone: With the read ending 3 residues before the CDR3 end, the germline J gene is used to fill in that end. The V gene is TRBV20-1, the J gene TRBJ2-1; 9 positions agree with TRBD2. V dropped 2 bases and J dropped 3; count of bases not matched to a gene: 8. Germline V gives CDR1 DFQATT, CDR2 SNEGSKA (reference sequence). This CDR3 is 16 amino acids long. Incomplete CDR3 DNA: TGCAGTGCTAGAAACCCCCTAGCGGGGTTCTACAATGAG. As protein: CSARNPLAGFYNE. The whole CDR3 sequence reads CSARNPLAGFYNEQFF.

For this clone: The CDR3 end lies 3 residues beyond the end of the read and is filled in from the germline J gene. The chain has TRBV5-4 and TRBJ2-2; TRBD1 matches 9 bases. Germline CDR1 reads SGHNT; CDR2 reads YYREEE (reference sequence). The CDR3 covers 14 residues. The J segment lost 1 base and the V segment lost 7 bases, leaving 2 bases of the junction unmatched. CDR3 region: CASVGQGNTGELFF. The CDR3 bases that were read are TGTGCCAGCGTGGGACAGGGGAACACCGGGGAG.

A word on this clone: The CDR3 is cut off 3 residues early in the read; its end comes from the germline J gene. V gene TRBV24-1 combines with J gene TRBJ1-2; D is ambiguous. From germline, CDR1 is KGHDR and CDR2 SFDVKD. V lost 8 bases and J lost 4, with 22 bases in between. This CDR3 has 16 residues. The CDR3 is CATKAVLITKTYGYTF. The covered CDR3 bases are TGTGCCACCAAAGCGGTTCTGATCACAAAGACCTATGGC.

In regard to this clone: The read terminates 3 residues ahead of where the CDR3 ends, so the germline J gene completes it. The chain joins TRBV7-9 to TRBJ1-1, with TRBD1 matching over 8 bases. The CDR3 has 14 residues. CDR1 and CDR2 (germline): SEHNR, FQNEAQ (reference sequence). The V gene end was trimmed by 5 bases and the J gene end by 6 bases; junction bases not matched to a gene: 8. CDR3: CASSTRQGSAEAFF. The covered CDR3 bases are TGTGCCAGCAGCACCCGACAGGGGTCGGCTGAA.

About this clone: One junction end does not reproduce the germline sequence, and a read error may be involved. The read ends 3 residues shy of where the CDR3 ends; the end is completed using the germline J gene. The gene calls are TRBV4-2 and TRBJ2-7; D may be TRBD1 (6 bases). Germline loops: CDR1 LGHNA, CDR2 YNFKEQ. This CDR3 comprises 15 residues. The CDR3: CASSQDRDISYEQYF. The sequenced CDR3 bases are TGCGCCAGCAGCCAAGATAGGGACATCTCCTACGAG.

The CDR3 protein is CSAREGVTDYNEQFF. The covered CDR3 bases are TGCAGTGCTAGAGAAGGGGTGACAGACTACAATGAG. This chain uses TRBV20-1 with TRBJ2-1; a possible D gene is TRBD1 (5 bases). The read ends 3 residues before the CDR3 terminus; that terminus is restored from the germline J gene. Germline-derived CDR1 and CDR2 are DFQATT and SNEGSKA (reference sequence). The length of the CDR3 is 15 residues. The ends were cut back, 0 bases at V and 3 bases at J, with 12 bases in the middle.

The CDR3 spells CASSPGESYEQYF. CDR3 DNA, as far as it was read: TGTGCCAGCAGCCCCGGGGAGTCCTACGAG. This chain joins TRBV7-6 and TRBJ2-7, with D possibly matching TRBD2 (5 bases). Read data end 3 residues before the CDR3 end; the end is taken from the germline J gene. Trimming took 5 bases from V and 1 from J, leaving 9 bases between them. This CDR3 is 13 amino acids long. Germline V gene sequence: CDR1 SGHVS, CDR2 FNYEAQ.

Worth noting for this clone: With the read ending 3 residues before the CDR3 end, the germline J gene is used to fill in that end. The chain uses TRBV15 and TRBJ2-1; D remains unclear. The CDR3 has 14 amino acids. From germline, CDR1 is LNHNV and CDR2 YYDKDF (reference sequence). V gave up 0 bases and J gave up 9 bases, with 12 bases separating them. The CDR3 spells CATSRESLSSEQFF. Incomplete CDR3 DNA: TGTGCCACCAGCAGAGAGAGCCTCTCTAGTGAG.

As to this clone: The read falls 3 residues short of the CDR3 end, and the missing part is taken from the germline J gene. The chain carries TRBV20-1 and TRBJ2-5, with 10 bases identical to TRBD1. The CDR3 length is 13 residues. Germline V gene lookup returns CDR1 DFQATT and CDR2 SNEGSKA (reference sequence). V was clipped by 6 bases and J by 5 bases; unmatched bases: 6. CDR3 bases read: TGCAGTGCCAGGCGGGACAGGGGCGAGACC. Encoded protein: CSARRDRGET. The whole CDR3 is CSARRDRGETQYF.

Details on this clone: From the germline J gene comes the end of the CDR3, since the read stops 3 residues before it. The chain uses TRBV7-2 and TRBJ1-2, with D possibly TRBD1 on 5 matching bases. The CDR3 contains 15 residues. The V gene's germline CDR1 is SGHTA and CDR2 FQGNSA. The CDR3 protein is CASSPEGLAVSDYTF. The sequenced CDR3 bases are TGTGCCAGCAGCCCGGAGGGACTAGCGGTCTCGGAC.

With respect to this clone: The read terminates 3 residues ahead of where the CDR3 ends, so the germline J gene completes it. This chain uses TRBV7-8 with TRBJ2-7; no clear D. The V and J ends lost 4 bases and 2 bases respectively, with 6 bases between them. The CDR3 is 12 amino acids. Germline V gene sequence: CDR1 SGHVS, CDR2 FQNEAQ. CDR3 region: CASSSGPYEQYF. Incomplete CDR3 DNA: TGTGCCAGCAGCTCGGGTCCCTACGAG. The variable domain in full, with the rest retrieved from reference TRBV7-8 and TRBJ2-7, is GAGVSQSPRYKVAKRGQDVALRCDPISGHVSLFWYQQALGQGPEFLTYFQNEAQLDKSGLPSDRFFAERPEGSVSTLKIQRTQQEDSAVYLCASSSGPYEQYFGPGTRLTVT.

CDR3 bases read: TGTGCCAGCAGCTTTAGCGGGAGCAATGAG. Encoded protein: CASSFSGSNE. The entire CDR3 protein reads CASSFSGSNEQFF. This chain links TRBV11-2 with TRBJ2-1; 9 bases match TRBD2. The read ends 3 residues before the CDR3 terminus; that terminus is restored from the germline J gene. Trimming cost V 3 bases and J 6 bases; bases outside gene matches: 0. This CDR3 has 13 residues. Germline assignment: CDR1 SGHAT and CDR2 FQNNGV. The full variable domain, completed using reference TRBV11-2 and TRBJ2-1, is EAGVAQSPRYKIIEKRQSVAFWCNPISGHATLYWYQQILGQGPKLLIQFQNNGVVDDSQLPKDRFSAERLKGVDSTLKIQPAKLEDSAVYLCASSFSGSNEQFFGPGTRLTVL.

Of note for this clone: Germline is not matched at one junction end, which may reflect a read error. Read data end 3 residues before the CDR3 end; the end is taken from the germline J gene. At the DNA level, this CDR3 is encoded by other sequences in the same sample as well. The chain combines TRBV7-2 with TRBJ1-3; D unresolved. Germline CDR1 and CDR2: SGHTA and FQGNSA. This CDR3 is built from 14 residues. The CDR3 protein is CASSFGGSGNTIYF. Partial CDR3 DNA: TGTGCCAGCAGCTTTGGAGGGTCCGGAAACACT.

To note about this clone: The read terminates 3 residues before the CDR3 end, so the remaining end is supplied by the germline J gene. The chain links TRBV18 to TRBJ2-2; D gene uncertain. The CDR3 consists of 16 residues. The germline gives CDR1 KGHSH, CDR2 LQKENI. V was shortened by 6 bases and J by 0 bases, with 14 bases between the two germline ends. Partial CDR3 DNA: TGTGCCAGCTCGCCTACGACTGGAACGAACACCGGGGAG. It codes for CASSPTTGTNTGE. The entire CDR3 is CASSPTTGTNTGELFF.